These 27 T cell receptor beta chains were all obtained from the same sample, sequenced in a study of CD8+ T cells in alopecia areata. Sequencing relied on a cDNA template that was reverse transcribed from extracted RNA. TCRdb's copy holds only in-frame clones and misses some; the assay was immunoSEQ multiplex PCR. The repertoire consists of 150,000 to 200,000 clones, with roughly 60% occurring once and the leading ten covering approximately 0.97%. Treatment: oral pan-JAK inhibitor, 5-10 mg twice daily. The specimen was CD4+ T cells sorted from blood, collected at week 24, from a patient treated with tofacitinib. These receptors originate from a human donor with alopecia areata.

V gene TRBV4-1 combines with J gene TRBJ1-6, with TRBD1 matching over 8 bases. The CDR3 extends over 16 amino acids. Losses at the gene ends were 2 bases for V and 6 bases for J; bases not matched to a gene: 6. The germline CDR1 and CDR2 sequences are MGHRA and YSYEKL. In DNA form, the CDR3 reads TGCGCCAGCAGCCAATCGGGACAGGATTTTAATTCACCCCTCCACTTT. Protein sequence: CASSQSGQDFNSPLHF.

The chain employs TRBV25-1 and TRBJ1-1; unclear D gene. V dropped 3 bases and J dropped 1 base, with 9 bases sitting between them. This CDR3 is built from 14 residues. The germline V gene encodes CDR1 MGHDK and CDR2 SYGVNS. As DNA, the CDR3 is TGTGCCAGCAGTGATCCGCTATCGAACACTGAAGCTTTCTTT. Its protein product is CASSDPLSNTEAFF.

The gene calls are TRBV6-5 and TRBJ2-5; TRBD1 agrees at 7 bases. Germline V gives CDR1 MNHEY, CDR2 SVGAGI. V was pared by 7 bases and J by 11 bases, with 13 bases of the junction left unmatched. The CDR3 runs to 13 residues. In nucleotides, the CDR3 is TGTGCCAGCACCGCAATGAACAGGGGTGAACAGTACTTC. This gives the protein CASTAMNRGEQYF.

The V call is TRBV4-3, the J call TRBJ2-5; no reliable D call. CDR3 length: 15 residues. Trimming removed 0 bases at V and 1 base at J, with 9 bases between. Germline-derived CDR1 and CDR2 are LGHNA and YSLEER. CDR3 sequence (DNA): TGCGCCAGCAGCCAAGATCCCGGCGGCCAAGAGACCCAGTACTTC. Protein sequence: CASSQDPGGQETQYF.

The CDR3 here is CAWDGGGGTEAFF. CDR3 bases: TGTGCCTGGGATGGGGGAGGCGGCACTGAAGCTTTCTTT. The chain has TRBV30 and TRBJ1-1; possibly TRBD1 for D (5 bases). The germline V gene has CDR1 GTSNPN and CDR2 SVGIG (reference sequence). The CDR3 contains 13 residues. Trimming shortened V by 5 bases and J by 4 bases, and 14 bases separated the two germline ends.

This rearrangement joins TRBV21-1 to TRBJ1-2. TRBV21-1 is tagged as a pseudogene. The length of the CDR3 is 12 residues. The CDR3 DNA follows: TGTGCCAGCAGTGGATGCAACTATGGCTACACCTTC. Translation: CASSGCNYGYTF.

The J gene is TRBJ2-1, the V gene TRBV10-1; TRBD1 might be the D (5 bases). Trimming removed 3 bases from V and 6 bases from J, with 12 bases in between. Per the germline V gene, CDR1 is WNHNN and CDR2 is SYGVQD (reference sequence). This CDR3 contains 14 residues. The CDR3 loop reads CASSEPAGLNEQFF. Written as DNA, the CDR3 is TGCGCCAGCAGTGAACCGGCAGGGCTCAATGAGCAGTTCTTC.

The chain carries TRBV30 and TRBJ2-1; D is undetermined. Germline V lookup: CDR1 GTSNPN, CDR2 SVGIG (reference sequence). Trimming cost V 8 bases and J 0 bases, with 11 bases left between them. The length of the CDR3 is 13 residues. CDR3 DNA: TGTGCCGGGCTGGCGACCTCCTACAATGAGCAGTTCTTC. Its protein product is CAGLATSYNEQFF.

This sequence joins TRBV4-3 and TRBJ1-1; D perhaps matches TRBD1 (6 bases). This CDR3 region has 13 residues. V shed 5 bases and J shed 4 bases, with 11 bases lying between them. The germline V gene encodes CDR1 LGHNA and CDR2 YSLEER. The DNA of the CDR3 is TGCGCCAGCAGCGAGGGGGTCGTCACTGAAGCTTTCTTT. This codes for CASSEGVVTEAFF.

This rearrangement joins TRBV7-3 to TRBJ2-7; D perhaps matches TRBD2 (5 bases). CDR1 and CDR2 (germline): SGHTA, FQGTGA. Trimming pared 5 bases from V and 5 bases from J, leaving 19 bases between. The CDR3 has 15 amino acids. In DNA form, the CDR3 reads TGTGCCAGCAGCCCCTCGAGCGGCCCCCCAGACGAGCAGTACTTC. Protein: CASSPSSGPPDEQYF.

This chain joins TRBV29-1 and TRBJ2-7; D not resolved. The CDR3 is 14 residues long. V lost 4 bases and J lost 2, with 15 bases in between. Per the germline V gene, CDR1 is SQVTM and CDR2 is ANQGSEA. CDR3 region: CSVVGQDQTYEQYF. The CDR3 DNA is TGCAGCGTTGTAGGCCAGGACCAAACCTACGAGCAGTACTTC.

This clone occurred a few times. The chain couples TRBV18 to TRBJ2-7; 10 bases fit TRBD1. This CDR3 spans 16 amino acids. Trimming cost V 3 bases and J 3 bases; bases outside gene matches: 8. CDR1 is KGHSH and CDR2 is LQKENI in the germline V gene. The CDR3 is CASSPIEGQGSYEQYF. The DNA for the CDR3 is TGTGCCAGCTCACCGATTGAGGGACAGGGGAGCTACGAGCAGTACTTC.

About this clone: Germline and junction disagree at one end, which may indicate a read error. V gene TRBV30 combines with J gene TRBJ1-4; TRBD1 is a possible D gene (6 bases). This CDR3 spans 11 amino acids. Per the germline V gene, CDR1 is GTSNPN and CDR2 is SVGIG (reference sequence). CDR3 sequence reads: CAWSVGAGLLF. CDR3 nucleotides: TGTGCCTGGAGTGTGGGGGCCGGCTTACTATTT.

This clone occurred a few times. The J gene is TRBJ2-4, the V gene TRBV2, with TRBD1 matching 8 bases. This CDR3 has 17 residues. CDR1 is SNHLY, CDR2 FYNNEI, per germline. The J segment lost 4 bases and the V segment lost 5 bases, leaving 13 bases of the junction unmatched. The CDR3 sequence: CASSQEGQVVGKNIQYF. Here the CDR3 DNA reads TGTGCCAGCAGTCAGGAGGGACAGGTTGTTGGTAAAAACATTCAGTACTTC.

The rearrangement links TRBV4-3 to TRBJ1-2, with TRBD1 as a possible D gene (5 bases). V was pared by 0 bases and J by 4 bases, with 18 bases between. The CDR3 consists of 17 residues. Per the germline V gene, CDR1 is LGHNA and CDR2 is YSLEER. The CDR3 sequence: CASSQDMAAGRGYGYTF. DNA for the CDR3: TGCGCCAGCAGCCAAGATATGGCGGCAGGGAGAGGCTATGGCTACACCTTC.

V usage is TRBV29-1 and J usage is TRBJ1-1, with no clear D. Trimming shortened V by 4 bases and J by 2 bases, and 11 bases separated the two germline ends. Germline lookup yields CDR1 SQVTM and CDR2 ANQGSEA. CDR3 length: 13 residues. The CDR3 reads CSVAIPLNTEAFF. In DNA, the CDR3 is TGCAGCGTTGCCATTCCTCTTAACACTGAAGCTTTCTTT.

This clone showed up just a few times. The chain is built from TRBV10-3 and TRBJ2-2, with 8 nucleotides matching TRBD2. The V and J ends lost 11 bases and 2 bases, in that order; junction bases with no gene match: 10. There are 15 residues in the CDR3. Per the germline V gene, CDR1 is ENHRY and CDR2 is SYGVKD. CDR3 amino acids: CAQSASGGNTGELFF. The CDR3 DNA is TGTGCCCAGAGTGCCAGCGGGGGTAACACCGGGGAGCTGTTTTTT.

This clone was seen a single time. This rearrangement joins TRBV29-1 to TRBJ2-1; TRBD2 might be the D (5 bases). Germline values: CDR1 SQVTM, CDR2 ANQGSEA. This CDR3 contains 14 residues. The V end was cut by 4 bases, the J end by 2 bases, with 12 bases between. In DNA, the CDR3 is TGCAGCGTTGGGACGCACGGGGCCTACAATGAGCAGTTCTTC. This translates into CSVGTHGAYNEQFF.

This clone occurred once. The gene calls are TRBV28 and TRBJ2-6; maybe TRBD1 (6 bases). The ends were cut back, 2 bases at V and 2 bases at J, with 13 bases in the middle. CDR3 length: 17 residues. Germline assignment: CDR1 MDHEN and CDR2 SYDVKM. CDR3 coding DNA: TGTGCCAGCAGTTTACTCTCGAGGGGGACTGGGGCCAACGTCCTGACTTTC. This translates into CASSLLSRGTGANVLTF.

The CDR3 sequence: CASWEDPRTQYF. CDR3 sequence (DNA): TGCGCCAGCTGGGAAGACCCCAGGACCCAGTACTTC. The gene calls are TRBV5-1 and TRBJ2-5; D unresolved. Germline loops: CDR1 SGHRS, CDR2 YFSETQ. Trimming cost V 7 bases and J 7 bases, with 14 bases left between them. This CDR3 region has 12 residues.

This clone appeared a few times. In DNA form, the CDR3 reads TGTGCCAGCAGTGATGCCGGGACAGGTGATTCACCCCTCCACTTT. Its protein is CASSDAGTGDSPLHF. The chain combines TRBV2 with TRBJ1-6, with 8 positions matching TRBD1. J lost 8 bases, V lost 3 bases, and 6 bases had no gene match. The CDR3 spans 15 residues. CDR1 and CDR2 (germline): SNHLY, FYNNEI.

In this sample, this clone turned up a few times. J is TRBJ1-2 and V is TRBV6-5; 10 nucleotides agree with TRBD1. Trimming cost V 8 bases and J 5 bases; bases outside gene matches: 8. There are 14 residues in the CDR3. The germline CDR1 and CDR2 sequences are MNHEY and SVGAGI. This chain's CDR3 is CASRTGTGDYGYTF. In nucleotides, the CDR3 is TGTGCCAGCCGTACTGGGACAGGGGATTATGGCTACACCTTC.

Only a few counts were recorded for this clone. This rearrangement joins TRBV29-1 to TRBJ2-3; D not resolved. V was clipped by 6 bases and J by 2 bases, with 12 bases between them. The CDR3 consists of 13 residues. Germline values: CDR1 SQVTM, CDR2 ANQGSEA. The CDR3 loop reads CSVAGKVTDTQYF. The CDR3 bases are TGCAGCGTCGCTGGCAAAGTCACAGATACGCAGTATTTT.

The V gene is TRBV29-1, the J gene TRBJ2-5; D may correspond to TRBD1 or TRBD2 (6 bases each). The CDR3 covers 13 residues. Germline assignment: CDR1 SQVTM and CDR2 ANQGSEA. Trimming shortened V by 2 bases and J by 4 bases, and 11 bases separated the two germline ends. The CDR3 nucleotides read TGCAGCGTTGAAAAGGGGGGCGCAGAGACCCAGTACTTC. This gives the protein CSVEKGGAETQYF.

CDR3 amino acids: CASSVLGAGDTQYF. The CDR3 DNA reads as TGTGCCAGCAGCGTCCTGGGGGCGGGGGATACGCAGTATTTT. The V and J genes are TRBV9 and TRBJ2-3; D may be TRBD1 or TRBD2 (6 bases each). V lost 2 bases to trimming and J lost 6 bases, with 13 bases between them. The CDR3 loop spans 14 amino acids. The V gene's germline CDR1 is SGDLS and CDR2 YYNGEE.

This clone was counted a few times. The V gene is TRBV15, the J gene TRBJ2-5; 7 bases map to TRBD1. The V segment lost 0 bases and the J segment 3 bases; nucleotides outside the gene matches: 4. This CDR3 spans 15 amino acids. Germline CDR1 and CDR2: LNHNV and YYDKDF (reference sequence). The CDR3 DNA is TGTGCCACCAGCAGAGACGGGACAGAAGAAGAGACCCAGTACTTC. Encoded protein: CATSRDGTEEETQYF.

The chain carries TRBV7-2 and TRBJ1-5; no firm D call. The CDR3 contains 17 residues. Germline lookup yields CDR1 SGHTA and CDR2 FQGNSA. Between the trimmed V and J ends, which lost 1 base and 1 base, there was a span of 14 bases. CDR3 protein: CASSLDHRLSSNQPQHF. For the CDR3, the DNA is TGTGCCAGCAGCTTAGATCATCGGCTTTCGAGCAATCAGCCCCAGCATTTT. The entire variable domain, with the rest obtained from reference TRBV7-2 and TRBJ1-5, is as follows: GAGVSQSPSNKVTEKGKDVELRCDPISGHTALYWYRQSLGQGLEFLIYFQGNSAPDKSGLPSDRFSAERTGGSVSTLTIQRTQQEDSAVYLCASSLDHRLSSNQPQHFGDGTRLSIL.